This T cell receptor beta chain originates from a study of identical twins. This clonotype was detected ten times or more. MiXCR, run by TCRdb on the 5' RACE reads, gives a single entry per CDR3 protein. The table shows roughly 770,000 distinct CDR3 sequences, with 15% to 20% occurring only once. The CDR3 has 13 amino acids. Trimming took off 4 bases at V and 1 base at J, with 6 bases between the two ends. Germline loops: CDR1 SGHTA, CDR2 FQGNSA. This sample was shared with a second study, whose subject was T cells expressing NK-cell markers.

This chain connects TRBV7-2 to TRBJ2-3; D possibly matches TRBD1 or TRBD2 (5 bases each). This TCR was recovered from a woman under 30 in good health. The sequencing sample was made of PBMCs. The CDR3 DNA follows: TGTGCCAGCAGCTGGGACGGCACAGATACGCAGTATTTT. This translates into CASSWDGTDTQYF.